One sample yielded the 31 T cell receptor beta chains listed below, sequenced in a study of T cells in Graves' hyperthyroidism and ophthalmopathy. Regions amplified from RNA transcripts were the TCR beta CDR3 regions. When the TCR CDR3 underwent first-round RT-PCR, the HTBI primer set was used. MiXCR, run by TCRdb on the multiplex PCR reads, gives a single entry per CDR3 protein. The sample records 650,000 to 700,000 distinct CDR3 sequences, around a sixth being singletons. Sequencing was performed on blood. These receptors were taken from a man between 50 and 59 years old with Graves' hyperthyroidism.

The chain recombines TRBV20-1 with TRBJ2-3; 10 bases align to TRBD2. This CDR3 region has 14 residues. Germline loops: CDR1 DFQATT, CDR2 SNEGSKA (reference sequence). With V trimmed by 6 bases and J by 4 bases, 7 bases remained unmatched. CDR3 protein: CSAPGLANADTQYF. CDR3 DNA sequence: TGCAGTGCCCCGGGACTAGCGAACGCAGATACGCAGTATTTT.

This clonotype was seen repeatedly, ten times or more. Here the CDR3 reads CASSLGLGGGYEQYF. The CDR3 bases are TGTGCCAGCAGCTTGGGCCTCGGAGGAGGTTACGAGCAGTACTTC. The gene calls are TRBV7-2 and TRBJ2-7; D possibly corresponds to TRBD2 (5 bases). Trimming stripped 3 bases from V and 4 bases from J, with 16 bases between. CDR3 length equals 15 residues. Germline loops: CDR1 SGHTA, CDR2 FQGNSA.

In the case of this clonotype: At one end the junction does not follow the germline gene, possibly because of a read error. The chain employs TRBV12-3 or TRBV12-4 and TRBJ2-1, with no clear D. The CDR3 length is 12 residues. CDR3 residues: CASSPDRVRRVF. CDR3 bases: TGTGCCAGCAGCCCGGACCGTGTTCGACGGGTCTTC.

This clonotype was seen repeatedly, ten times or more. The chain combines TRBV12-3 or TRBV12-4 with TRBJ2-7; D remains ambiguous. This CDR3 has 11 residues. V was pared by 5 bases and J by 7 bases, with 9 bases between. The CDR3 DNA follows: TGTGCCAGCAGTCCCTCGGAGGAGCAGTACTTC. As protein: CASSPSEEQYF.

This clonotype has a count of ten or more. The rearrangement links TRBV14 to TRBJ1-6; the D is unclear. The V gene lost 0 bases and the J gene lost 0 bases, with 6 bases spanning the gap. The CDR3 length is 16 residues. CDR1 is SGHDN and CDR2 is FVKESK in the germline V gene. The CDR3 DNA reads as TGTGCCAGCAGCCAAGAGCGGATCTCCTATAATTCACCCCTCCACTTT. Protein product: CASSQERISYNSPLHF.

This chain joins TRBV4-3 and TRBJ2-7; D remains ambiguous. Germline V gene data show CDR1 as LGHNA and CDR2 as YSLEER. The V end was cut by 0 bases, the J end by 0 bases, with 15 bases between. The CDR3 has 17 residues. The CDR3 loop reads CASSQDLGSTVSYEQYF. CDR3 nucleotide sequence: TGCGCCAGCAGCCAAGATCTTGGGTCGACCGTCTCCTACGAGCAGTACTTC.

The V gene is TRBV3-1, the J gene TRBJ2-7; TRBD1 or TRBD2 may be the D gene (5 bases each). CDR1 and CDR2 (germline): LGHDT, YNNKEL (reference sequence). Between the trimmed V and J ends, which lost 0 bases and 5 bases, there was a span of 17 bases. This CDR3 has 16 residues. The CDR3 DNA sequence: TGTGCCAGCAGCCAAGAGAGGGGCGACCCTCGGGACGAGCAGTACTTC. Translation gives CASSQERGDPRDEQYF.

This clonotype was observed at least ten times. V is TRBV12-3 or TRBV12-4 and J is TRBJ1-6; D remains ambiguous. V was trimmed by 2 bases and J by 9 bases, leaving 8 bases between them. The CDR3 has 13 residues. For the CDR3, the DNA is TGTGCCAGCAGTTTACGCAGGCTTTCACCCCTCCACTTT. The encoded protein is CASSLRRLSPLHF.

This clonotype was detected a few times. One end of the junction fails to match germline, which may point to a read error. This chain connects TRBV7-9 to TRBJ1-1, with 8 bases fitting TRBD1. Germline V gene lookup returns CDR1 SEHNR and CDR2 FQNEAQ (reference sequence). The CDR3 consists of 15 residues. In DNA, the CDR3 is TGTGCCAACAGCTTAGTAGGCAGGGGGCACACTGAAGCTTTCTTT. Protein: CANSLVGRGHTEAFF.

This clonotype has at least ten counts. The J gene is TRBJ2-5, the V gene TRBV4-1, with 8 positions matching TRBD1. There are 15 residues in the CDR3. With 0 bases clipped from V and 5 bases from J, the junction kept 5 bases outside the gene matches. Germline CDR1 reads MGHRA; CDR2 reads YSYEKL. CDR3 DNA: TGCGCCAGCAGCCAAGACCCAGGGGGCGCGGAGACCCAGTACTTC. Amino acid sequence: CASSQDPGGAETQYF.

CDR3 amino acids: CASSQRDRGVGTEAFF. The CDR3 region has the DNA TGTGCCAGCAGTCAACGGGACAGGGGAGTCGGGACTGAAGCTTTCTTT. The chain combines TRBV6-1 with TRBJ1-1; 10 bases line up with TRBD1. Looked up from germline, CDR1 is MNHNS and CDR2 is SASEGT. The CDR3 runs to 16 residues. The V and J ends lost 5 bases and 5 bases, in that order; junction bases with no gene match: 11.

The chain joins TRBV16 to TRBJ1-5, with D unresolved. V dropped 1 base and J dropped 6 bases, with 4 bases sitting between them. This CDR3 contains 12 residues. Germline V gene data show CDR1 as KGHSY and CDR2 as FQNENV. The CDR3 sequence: CASSQLTQPQHF. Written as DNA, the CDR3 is TGTGCCAGCAGCCAATTGACTCAGCCCCAGCATTTT.

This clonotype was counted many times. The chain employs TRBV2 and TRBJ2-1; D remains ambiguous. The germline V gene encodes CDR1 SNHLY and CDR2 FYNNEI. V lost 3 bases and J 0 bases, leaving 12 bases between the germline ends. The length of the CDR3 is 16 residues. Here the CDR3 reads CASSEDRISSYNEQFF. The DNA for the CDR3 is TGTGCCAGCAGTGAGGACCGAATCTCCTCCTACAATGAGCAGTTCTTC.

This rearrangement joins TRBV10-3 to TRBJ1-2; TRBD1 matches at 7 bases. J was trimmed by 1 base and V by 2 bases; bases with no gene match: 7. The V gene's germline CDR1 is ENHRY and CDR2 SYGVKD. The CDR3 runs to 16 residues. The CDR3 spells CAISERGPPLNYGYTF. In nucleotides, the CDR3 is TGTGCCATCAGTGAGAGGGGGCCCCCCCTTAACTATGGCTACACCTTC.

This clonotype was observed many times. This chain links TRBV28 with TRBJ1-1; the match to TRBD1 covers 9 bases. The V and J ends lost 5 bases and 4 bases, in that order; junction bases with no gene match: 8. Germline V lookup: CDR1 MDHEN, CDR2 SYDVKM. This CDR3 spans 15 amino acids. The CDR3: CASSLVGTGSTEAFF. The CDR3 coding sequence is TGTGCCAGCAGTCTTGTCGGGACAGGGTCCACTGAAGCTTTCTTT.

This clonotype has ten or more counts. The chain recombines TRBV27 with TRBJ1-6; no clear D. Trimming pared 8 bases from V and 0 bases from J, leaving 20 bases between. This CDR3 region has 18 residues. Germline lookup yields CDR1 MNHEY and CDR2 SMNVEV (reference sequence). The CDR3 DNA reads TGTGCCAGCTCCACCGGGTCCGAGGCAAGCTCCTATAATTCACCCCTCCACTTT. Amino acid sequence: CASSTGSEASSYNSPLHF.

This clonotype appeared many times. The CDR3: CASMTDRRRNGELFF. The CDR3 bases are TGTGCCAGCATGACGGACAGGCGCCGGAACGGGGAGCTGTTTTTT. V gene TRBV2 combines with J gene TRBJ2-2; the match to TRBD1 covers 7 bases. This CDR3 spans 15 amino acids. The V segment lost 7 bases and the J segment 7 bases; nucleotides outside the gene matches: 12. The V gene's germline CDR1 is SNHLY and CDR2 FYNNEI.

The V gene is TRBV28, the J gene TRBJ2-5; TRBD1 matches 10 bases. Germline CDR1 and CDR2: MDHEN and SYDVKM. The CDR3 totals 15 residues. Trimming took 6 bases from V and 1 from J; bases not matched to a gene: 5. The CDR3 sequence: CASRSRTGGQETQYF. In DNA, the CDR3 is TGTGCCAGCAGGTCCAGGACAGGGGGCCAAGAGACCCAGTACTTC.

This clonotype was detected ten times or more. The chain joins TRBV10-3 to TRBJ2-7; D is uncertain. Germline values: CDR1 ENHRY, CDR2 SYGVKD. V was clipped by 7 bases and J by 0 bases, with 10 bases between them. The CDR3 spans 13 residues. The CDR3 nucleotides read TGTGCCATCAACTCGGCCACCTCCTACGAGCAGTACTTC. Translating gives CAINSATSYEQYF.

The CDR3 DNA sequence: TGTGCCAGCAGCGAAGACGCCACGGGGGGCGAGCAGTACTTC. It codes for CASSEDATGGEQYF. The genes are TRBV7-2 and TRBJ2-7; 7 bases fit TRBD2. CDR1 and CDR2 from the germline V gene are SGHTA and FQGNSA. There are 14 residues in the CDR3. J gave up 6 bases and V 5 bases, and 10 bases lay outside the gene matches. The variable domain in full, with the rest retrieved from reference TRBV7-2 and TRBJ2-7, is GAGVSQSPSNKVTEKGKDVELRCDPISGHTALYWYRQSLGQGLEFLIYFQGNSAPDKSGLPSDRFSAERTGGSVSTLTIQRTQQEDSAVYLCASSEDATGGEQYFGPGTRLTVT.

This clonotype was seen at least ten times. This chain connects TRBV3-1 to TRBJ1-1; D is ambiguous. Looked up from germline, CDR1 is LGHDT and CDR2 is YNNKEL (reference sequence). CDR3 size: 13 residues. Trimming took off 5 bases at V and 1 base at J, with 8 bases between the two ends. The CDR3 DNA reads TGTGCCAGCAGCTACGGACCGAACACTGAAGCTTTCTTT. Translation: CASSYGPNTEAFF.

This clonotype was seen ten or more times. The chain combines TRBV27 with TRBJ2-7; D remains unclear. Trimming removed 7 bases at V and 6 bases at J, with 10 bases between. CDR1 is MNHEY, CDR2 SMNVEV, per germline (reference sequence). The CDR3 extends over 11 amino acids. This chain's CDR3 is CASISASEQYF. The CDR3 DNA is TGTGCCAGCATATCAGCCTCCGAGCAGTACTTC.

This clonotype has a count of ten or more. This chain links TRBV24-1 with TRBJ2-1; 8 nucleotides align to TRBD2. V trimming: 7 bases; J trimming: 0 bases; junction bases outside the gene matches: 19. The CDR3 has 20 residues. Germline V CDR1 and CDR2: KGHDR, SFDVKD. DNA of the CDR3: TGTGCCACCAGCGTCGGGGCGCGGGAGGATTTCTCGAGCTCCTACAATGAGCAGTTCTTC. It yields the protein CATSVGAREDFSSSYNEQFF.

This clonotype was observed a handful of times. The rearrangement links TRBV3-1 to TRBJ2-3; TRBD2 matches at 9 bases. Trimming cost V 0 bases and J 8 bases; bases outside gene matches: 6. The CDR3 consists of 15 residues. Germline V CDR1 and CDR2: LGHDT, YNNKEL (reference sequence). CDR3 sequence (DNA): TGTGCCAGCAGCCAAGATTCAGCGGGGGGTGGTACGCAGTATTTT. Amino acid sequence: CASSQDSAGGGTQYF.

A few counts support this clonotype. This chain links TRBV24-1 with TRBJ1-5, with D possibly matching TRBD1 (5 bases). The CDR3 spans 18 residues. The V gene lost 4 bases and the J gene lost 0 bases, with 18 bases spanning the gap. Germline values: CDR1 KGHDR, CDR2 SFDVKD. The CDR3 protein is CATSDTRSTDYSNQPQHF. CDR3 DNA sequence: TGTGCCACCAGTGACACCCGATCGACAGACTATAGCAATCAGCCCCAGCATTTT.

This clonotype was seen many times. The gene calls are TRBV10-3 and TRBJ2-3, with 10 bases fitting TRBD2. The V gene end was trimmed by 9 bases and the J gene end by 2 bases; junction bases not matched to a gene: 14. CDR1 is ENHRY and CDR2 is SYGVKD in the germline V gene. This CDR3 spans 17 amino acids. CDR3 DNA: TGTGCCATATCCTCCAATAGGGGGACTAGCGACACAGATACGCAGTATTTT. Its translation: CAISSNRGTSDTDTQYF.

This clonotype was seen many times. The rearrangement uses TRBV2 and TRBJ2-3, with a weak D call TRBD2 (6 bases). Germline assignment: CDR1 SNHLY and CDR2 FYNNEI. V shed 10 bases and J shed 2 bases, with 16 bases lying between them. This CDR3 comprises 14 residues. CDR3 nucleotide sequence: TGTGCCACTTCATCAGGCGGGAACACAGATACGCAGTATTTT. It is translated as CATSSGGNTDTQYF. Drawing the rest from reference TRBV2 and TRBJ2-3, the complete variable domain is EPEVTQTPSHQVTQMGQEVILRCVPISNHLYFYWYRQILGQKVEFLVSFYNNEISEKSEIFDDQFSVERPDGSNFTLKIRSTKLEDSAMYFCATSSGGNTDTQYFGPGTRLTVL.

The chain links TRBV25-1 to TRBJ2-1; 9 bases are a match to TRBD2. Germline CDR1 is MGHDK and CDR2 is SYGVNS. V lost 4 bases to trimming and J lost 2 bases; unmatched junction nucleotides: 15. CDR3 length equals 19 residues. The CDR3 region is CASSVRGRVAGETYNEQFF. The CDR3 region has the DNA TGTGCCAGCAGTGTTAGGGGGCGCGTAGCGGGAGAAACCTACAATGAGCAGTTCTTC.

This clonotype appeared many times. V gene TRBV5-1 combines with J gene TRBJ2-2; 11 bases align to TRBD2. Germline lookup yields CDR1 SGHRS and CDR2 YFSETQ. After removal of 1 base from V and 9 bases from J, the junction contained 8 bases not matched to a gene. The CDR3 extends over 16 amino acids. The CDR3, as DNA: TGCGCCAGCAGCTTGTTAGCGGGAGGGTTCCACCGGGAGCTGTTTTTT. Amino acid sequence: CASSLLAGGFHRELFF.

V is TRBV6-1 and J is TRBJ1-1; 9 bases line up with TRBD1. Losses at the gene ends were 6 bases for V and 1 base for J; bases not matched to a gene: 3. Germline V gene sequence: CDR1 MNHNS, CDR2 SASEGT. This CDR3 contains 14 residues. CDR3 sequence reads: CASRQGQGNTEAFF. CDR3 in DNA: TGTGCCAGCAGACAGGGACAGGGGAACACTGAAGCTTTCTTT.

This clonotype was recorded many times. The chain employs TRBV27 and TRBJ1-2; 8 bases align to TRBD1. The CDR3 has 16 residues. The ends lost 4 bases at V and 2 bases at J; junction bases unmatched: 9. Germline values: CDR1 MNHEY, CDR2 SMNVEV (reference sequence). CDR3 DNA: TGTGCCAGCAGTTCTCAGGGGGCTTTCCTAAACTATGGCTACACCTTC. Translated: CASSSQGAFLNYGYTF.